This TCR beta chain is from a study of T cell responses to AZD1222 COVID-19 vaccine. Study outcomes and limitations: Donors in the cohort were predominantly white British and more often female, and clonal diversity was possibly underestimated.

Trimming cost V 1 base and J 12 bases; bases outside gene matches: 2. The CDR3 runs 11 residues. Germline CDR1 GTSNPN, CDR2 SVGIG (reference sequence). Sequenced by immunoSEQ multiplex PCR; TCRdb stores in-frame clones only, minus some. The repertoire holds approximately 110,000 clones, with around nine tenths as singletons. Notes on this clone: Antigen specificity is unknown.

V is TRBV30 and J is TRBJ2-1; TRBD1 matches 8 bases. The receptor was derived from an adult in good health. Specimen: peripheral blood, collected on day 0 of AZD1222 vaccination. The CDR3 nucleotides are TGTGCCTGGAGTGGGGACAGGAGGCAGTTCTTC. Its translation is CAWSGDRRQFF.